Following are 32 T cell receptor beta chains from one sample sequenced in a study of blood T cells in healthy people across ages. Alongside a J-beta primer mix, a sample-barcoded 5' primer served in a second PCR lasting about 7 to 11 cycles. TCRdb processed the 5' RACE reads anew with MiXCR; each CDR3 protein has one entry. The sample has 1.5 million to 2 million distinct CDR3 sequences, around half seen once. The source material was blood. The source is a middle-aged woman in good health.

This chain uses TRBV7-2 with TRBJ2-3; D perhaps matches TRBD1 (5 bases). The germline CDR1 and CDR2 sequences are SGHTA and FQGNSA. The V gene lost 2 bases and the J gene lost 2 bases, with 14 bases spanning the gap. There are 16 residues in the CDR3. DNA of the CDR3: TGTGCCAGCAGCTTAATGGAAGGGGTCAACACAGATACGCAGTATTTT. Translating gives CASSLMEGVNTDTQYF.

There are a few counts of this clonotype. This chain uses TRBV28 with TRBJ1-5; TRBD1 is a possible D gene (5 bases). Germline lookup yields CDR1 MDHEN and CDR2 SYDVKM. The CDR3 contains 15 residues. Trimming stripped 1 base from V and 5 bases from J, with 12 bases between. The DNA for the CDR3 is TGTGCCAGCAGTTTATCTTCAGGGCCGGATCAGCCCCAGCATTTT. Translated: CASSLSSGPDQPQHF. Filled out from reference TRBV28 and TRBJ1-5, the complete variable domain reads DVKVTQSSRYLVKRTGEKVFLECVQDMDHENMFWYRQDPGLGLRLIYFSYDVKMKEKGDIPEGYSVSREKKERFSLILESASTNQTSMYLCASSLSSGPDQPQHFGDGTRLSIL.

In this sample, this clonotype turned up once. V usage is TRBV5-1 and J usage is TRBJ1-4; D perhaps matches TRBD1 (5 bases). Germline CDR1 reads SGHRS; CDR2 reads YFSETQ. Trimming cost V 7 bases and J 3 bases, with 16 bases left between them. This CDR3 region has 15 residues. CDR3 region: CASGPQGPPNEKLFF. CDR3 nucleotides: TGCGCCAGCGGGCCGCAGGGCCCTCCTAATGAAAAACTGTTTTTT.

The chain carries TRBV28 and TRBJ2-6, with 7 nucleotides matching TRBD1. The CDR3 length is 15 residues. V gave up 9 bases and J gave up 0 bases; unmatched junction bases: 5. Germline V gene data show CDR1 as MDHEN and CDR2 as SYDVKM. The CDR3 spells CASQGQPSGANVLTF. The CDR3 coding sequence is TGTGCCAGTCAGGGACAGCCCTCTGGGGCCAACGTCCTGACTTTC.

The chain employs TRBV3-1 and TRBJ2-6; D gene ambiguous. V lost 0 bases and J 2 bases, leaving 17 bases between the germline ends. The CDR3 runs 19 residues. Germline CDR1 reads LGHDT; CDR2 reads YNNKEL (reference sequence). Here the CDR3 DNA reads TGTGCCAGCAGCCAAGATCGGAGACTCAAGGTAACTGGGGCCAACGTCCTGACTTTC. Protein product: CASSQDRRLKVTGANVLTF.

This clonotype has only a few counts. This chain uses TRBV7-9 with TRBJ1-6, with a tentative D call TRBD1 (6 bases). Trimming left V 3 bases short and J 7 bases short, with 10 bases between. Per germline, CDR1 SEHNR and CDR2 FQNEAQ (reference sequence). The CDR3 covers 14 residues. DNA for the CDR3: TGTGCCAGCAGCTTTCAGGGGTTGAATTCACCCCTCCACTTT. It yields the protein CASSFQGLNSPLHF. Full variable domain (remainder filled in from reference TRBV7-9 and TRBJ1-6): DTGVSQNPRHKITKRGQNVTFRCDPISEHNRLYWYRQTLGQGPEFLTYFQNEAQLEKSRLLSDRFSAERPKGSFSTLEIQRTEQGDSAMYLCASSFQGLNSPLHFGNGTRLTVT.

This clonotype was observed a few times. The rearrangement joins TRBV7-2 to TRBJ2-5; 13 bases are a match to TRBD2. Trimming cost V 1 base and J 6 bases; bases outside gene matches: 8. Germline V CDR1 and CDR2: SGHTA, FQGNSA. This CDR3 is 17 amino acids long. The CDR3 reads CASSLGRLAGGPKTQYF. The DNA for the CDR3 is TGTGCCAGCAGCTTAGGGAGACTAGCGGGGGGTCCGAAGACCCAGTACTTC.

Note on this clonotype: One end of the junction does not line up with germline, which may come from a read error. The rearrangement links TRBV4-2 to TRBJ2-3, with a possible D match to TRBD1 (6 bases). Germline assignment: CDR1 LGHNA and CDR2 YNFKEQ. The CDR3 consists of 17 residues. The CDR3 bases are TGTGCCAGCAGCCAACCGGTTTGGGACACGGGTAGACATACTCAGTATTTT. This sequence encodes CASSQPVWDTGRHTQYF.

The gene calls are TRBV9 and TRBJ2-7; D is perhaps TRBD1 or TRBD2 (6 bases each). V gave up 4 bases and J gave up 9 bases, with 17 bases separating them. The CDR3 is made up of 13 amino acids. Germline V gives CDR1 SGDLS, CDR2 YYNGEE. Written as DNA, the CDR3 is TGTGCCAGCAGCCCAACCTTAAAGGGGGGGCAGTACTTC. Translated: CASSPTLKGGQYF.

The chain joins TRBV2 to TRBJ2-5, with D tentatively TRBD2 (6 bases). The CDR3 consists of 13 residues. The V gene lost 6 bases and the J gene lost 3 bases, with 11 bases spanning the gap. Germline V gene data show CDR1 as SNHLY and CDR2 as FYNNEI. The CDR3 region is CASRGTVEETQYF. Here the CDR3 DNA reads TGTGCCAGCAGGGGGACTGTGGAAGAGACCCAGTACTTC.

V and J are TRBV12-3 or TRBV12-4 and TRBJ2-3; unclear D gene. The ends were cut back, 6 bases at V and 6 bases at J, with 19 bases in the middle. CDR3 length: 15 residues. The CDR3, as DNA: TGTGCCAGCAGCCCGCCCGAGACACCTTGGGATACGCAGTATTTT. This sequence encodes CASSPPETPWDTQYF.

Here the CDR3 DNA reads TGCAGTGCTAGAGGAAGGACACAGGGCACAGATACGCAGTATTTT. This gives the protein CSARGRTQGTDTQYF. The V call is TRBV20-1, the J call TRBJ2-3; D may be TRBD1 (5 bases). The CDR3 loop spans 15 amino acids. Germline CDR1 is DFQATT and CDR2 is SNEGSKA (reference sequence). V was pared by 1 base and J by 1 base, with 12 bases between.

The chain has TRBV28 and TRBJ2-7; 7 bases are a match to TRBD1. This CDR3 has 13 residues. Germline V lookup: CDR1 MDHEN, CDR2 SYDVKM. V lost 10 bases to trimming and J lost 2 bases; unmatched junction nucleotides: 8. As DNA, the CDR3 is TGTGCCACTCAATTAGGGGGCCCCTACGAGCAGTACTTC. It encodes CATQLGGPYEQYF. Full variable domain (rest looked up from reference TRBV28 and TRBJ2-7): DVKVTQSSRYLVKRTGEKVFLECVQDMDHENMFWYRQDPGLGLRLIYFSYDVKMKEKGDIPEGYSVSREKKERFSLILESASTNQTSMYLCATQLGGPYEQYFGPGTRLTVT.

The V gene is TRBV20-1, the J gene TRBJ1-4; D is undetermined. CDR1 and CDR2 (germline): DFQATT, SNEGSKA (reference sequence). Trimming removed 5 bases at V and 5 bases at J, with 6 bases between. This CDR3 is 11 amino acids long. The CDR3 coding sequence is TGCAGTGCTGGCTACAATGAAAAACTGTTTTTT. Encoded protein: CSAGYNEKLFF.

This rearrangement joins TRBV6-2 or TRBV6-3 to TRBJ2-7; D is ambiguous. Trimming removed 4 bases at V and 4 bases at J, with 11 bases between. The CDR3 length is 13 residues. CDR1 and CDR2 (germline): MNHEY, SVGEGT. CDR3 protein: CASSFGLGYEQYF. Written as DNA, the CDR3 is TGTGCCAGCAGTTTCGGCTTGGGTTACGAGCAGTACTTC.

There are a few counts of this clonotype. This chain uses TRBV20-1 with TRBJ2-7; 10 nucleotides match TRBD2. V was clipped by 5 bases and J by 4 bases; unmatched bases: 8. The CDR3 consists of 14 residues. Germline CDR1 and CDR2: DFQATT and SNEGSKA (reference sequence). The CDR3 here is CSADLAGETYEQYF. In DNA, the CDR3 is TGCAGTGCTGACCTAGCGGGGGAGACGTACGAGCAGTACTTC.

This chain joins TRBV6-2 or TRBV6-3 and TRBJ2-3, with 11 bases that match TRBD1. Germline CDR1 is MNHEY and CDR2 is SVGEGT. The CDR3 loop spans 15 amino acids. Trimming at V came to 7 bases and at J to 2 bases, leaving 5 bases not matched to a gene. Here the CDR3 DNA reads TGTGCCAGCAACGGACAGGGGGCGGCCACAGATACGCAGTATTTT. Its protein is CASNGQGAATDTQYF.

This chain links TRBV29-1 with TRBJ1-6, with TRBD1 matching 8 bases. Germline CDR1 SQVTM, CDR2 ANQGSEA. V gave up 6 bases and J gave up 8 bases; unmatched junction bases: 3. The CDR3 is 12 amino acids. The CDR3, as DNA: TGCAGCGTCAAGACAGGGGATTCACCCCTCCACTTT. This encodes CSVKTGDSPLHF.

This clonotype turned up a few times. The chain employs TRBV4-3 and TRBJ2-1; 7 bases match TRBD1. Trimming cost V 3 bases and J 10 bases; bases outside gene matches: 12. The germline V gene encodes CDR1 LGHNA and CDR2 YSLEER. The CDR3 spans 15 residues. The CDR3 is CASSQDRTGYREQFF. In DNA form, the CDR3 reads TGCGCCAGCAGCCAGGATAGGACAGGCTATCGGGAGCAGTTCTTC.

The genes are TRBV7-2 and TRBJ1-1; D is uncertain. V gave up 1 base and J gave up 1 base, with 16 bases separating them. Germline values: CDR1 SGHTA, CDR2 FQGNSA. The length of the CDR3 is 17 residues. This CDR3 reads CASSLGTAGRANTEAFF. The CDR3 DNA follows: TGTGCCAGCAGCTTAGGTACGGCTGGACGGGCGAACACTGAAGCTTTCTTT.

This clonotype was found a few times. The gene calls are TRBV12-3 or TRBV12-4 and TRBJ1-6; 7 bases align to TRBD1. V dropped 5 bases and J dropped 7; count of bases not matched to a gene: 8. The CDR3 is made up of 15 amino acids. CDR3 nucleotide sequence: TGTGCCAGCAGTCCCCGCGGGACAGCGAATTCACCCCTCCACTTT. This translates into CASSPRGTANSPLHF.

This clonotype has more than one count but fewer than ten. The chain recombines TRBV7-9 with TRBJ2-7; no clear D. V shed 1 base and J shed 6 bases, with 7 bases lying between them. This CDR3 has 12 amino acids. Germline V gene sequence: CDR1 SEHNR, CDR2 FQNEAQ (reference sequence). In DNA, the CDR3 is TGTGCCAGCAGCTTAGTGAAAGGCGAGCAGTACTTC. Translated, it gives CASSLVKGEQYF.

A word on this clonotype: The conserved phenylalanine or tryptophan normally closing the CDR3 is absent here, so this likely arose from a read error. The gene calls are TRBV20-1 and TRBJ2-7; TRBD2 aligns across 14 bases. This CDR3 is 17 amino acids long. Germline V gives CDR1 DFQATT, CDR2 SNEGSKA (reference sequence). J was trimmed by 2 bases and V by 6 bases; bases with no gene match: 12. Written as DNA, the CDR3 is TGCAGTGCACGCCCGACTAGCGGGGGGGCCGGGACCTACGAGCAGTACTTG. Translated, it gives CSARPTSGGAGTYEQYL.

The chain joins TRBV5-1 to TRBJ2-3; D possibly matches TRBD1 or TRBD2 (5 bases each). Germline CDR1 is SGHRS and CDR2 is YFSETQ. This CDR3 has 16 residues. Trimming took off 4 bases at V and 3 bases at J, with 18 bases between the two ends. The CDR3: CASSLTRDLPTDTQYF. CDR3 nucleotide sequence: TGCGCCAGCAGCCTTACCCGGGACCTACCTACAGATACGCAGTATTTT.

This chain links TRBV12-3 or TRBV12-4 with TRBJ1-5, with TRBD1 matching over 12 bases. J gave up 6 bases and V 6 bases, and 12 bases lay outside the gene matches. The CDR3 extends over 17 amino acids. CDR3 DNA sequence: TGTGCCAGCAGCCCTACTTGGGGACAGGGGGCAGGTCAGCCCCAGCATTTT. Translating it yields CASSPTWGQGAGQPQHF.

The chain joins TRBV6-5 to TRBJ2-7; D is uncertain. CDR1 and CDR2 (germline): MNHEY, SVGAGI. The CDR3 has 13 amino acids. The V end was cut by 5 bases, the J end by 4 bases, with 12 bases between. The DNA of the CDR3 is TGTGCCAGCAGTAACGGAGAATTATACGAGCAGTACTTC. Encoded protein: CASSNGELYEQYF.

The rearrangement uses TRBV2 and TRBJ2-7; TRBD2 matches at 9 bases. Per germline, CDR1 SNHLY and CDR2 FYNNEI. The CDR3 is 16 residues long. The V and J ends lost 5 bases and 2 bases, in that order; junction bases with no gene match: 10. DNA of the CDR3: TGTGCCAGCAGTACCTTCGCGGGGGGGACGGCCTACGAGCAGTACTTC. Encoded protein: CASSTFAGGTAYEQYF.

V usage is TRBV7-9 and J usage is TRBJ1-6, with 8 bases lining up with TRBD1. V trimming: 5 bases; J trimming: 7 bases; junction bases outside the gene matches: 13. This CDR3 comprises 17 residues. Per the germline V gene, CDR1 is SEHNR and CDR2 is FQNEAQ (reference sequence). DNA for the CDR3: TGTGCCAGCAGCCCTCGGCTCAGGGGGCGAGAAAATTCACCCCTCCACTTT. It translates to CASSPRLRGRENSPLHF.

Of note for this clonotype: At one boundary the junction diverges from the germline segment, which might be a read error. CDR3 nucleotide sequence: TGCAGCGTTGAAGAAATACAGGGCCTCTATAGCTACACCTTC. Its translation is CSVEEIQGLYSYTF. V is TRBV29-1 and J is TRBJ1-2, with D maybe TRBD1 (6 bases). Germline assignment: CDR1 SQVTM and CDR2 ANQGSEA. The CDR3 consists of 14 residues.

This clonotype has just a few counts. This rearrangement joins TRBV12-3 or TRBV12-4 to TRBJ2-5; D not certain. The J call may be incorrect, as the DNA end agrees better with TRBJ2-7. The CDR3 is 14 amino acids. CDR3 sequence: CASSFPDSTNEQYF. As DNA, the CDR3 is TGTGCCAGCAGTTTCCCCGACTCGACCAACGAGCAGTACTTC.

The chain joins TRBV20-1 to TRBJ2-3; tentative D call: TRBD1 (5 bases). The CDR3 runs 13 residues. V lost 3 bases and J 5 bases, leaving 12 bases between the germline ends. Germline CDR1 reads DFQATT; CDR2 reads SNEGSKA (reference sequence). The CDR3 bases are TGCAGTGCTAGTTTCCAGGGTGGAGATACGCAGTATTTT. It yields the protein CSASFQGGDTQYF.

Only a few counts were recorded for this clonotype. The genes are TRBV28 and TRBJ2-3, with 16 bases that match TRBD2. The CDR3 runs 19 residues. After removal of 3 bases from V and 5 bases from J, the junction contained 11 bases not matched to a gene. The germline CDR1 and CDR2 sequences are MDHEN and SYDVKM. CDR3 amino acids: CASSFPSGLAGGHRDTQYF. The CDR3 bases are TGTGCCAGCAGTTTCCCTTCGGGACTAGCGGGGGGGCATAGAGATACGCAGTATTTT. The full variable domain, rest sourced from reference TRBV28 and TRBJ2-3, is DVKVTQSSRYLVKRTGEKVFLECVQDMDHENMFWYRQDPGLGLRLIYFSYDVKMKEKGDIPEGYSVSREKKERFSLILESASTNQTSMYLCASSFPSGLAGGHRDTQYFGPGTRLTVL.